These 7 T cell receptor beta chains were sequenced from one sample in a study of early T cells in non-severe SARS-CoV-2 infection. MiXCR, applied by TCRdb to the 5' RACE reads, yields one record per CDR3 protein. The sample lists nearly 95,000 distinct CDR3 sequences, over 15% occurring once. Sequenced material: whole blood, taken at baseline. These receptors all stem from an adult who was a healthcare worker with PCR-confirmed SARS-CoV-2 infection or an uninfected control (not recorded which).

This clonotype has ten or more counts. CDR3 coding DNA: TGCGCCAGCAGCCCATCCGGGACAGGAAACCTCTATGGCTACACCTTC. It specifies CASSPSGTGNLYGYTF. The chain combines TRBV5-1 with TRBJ1-2, with 8 bases fitting TRBD1. With V trimmed by 4 bases and J by 4 bases, 12 bases remained unmatched. Germline V gene lookup returns CDR1 SGHRS and CDR2 YFSETQ. There are 16 residues in the CDR3.

This clonotype was detected ten times or more. This chain connects TRBV11-2 to TRBJ2-7; 9 bases match TRBD2. The germline V gene has CDR1 SGHAT and CDR2 FQNNGV. The V gene end was trimmed by 2 bases and the J gene end by 6 bases; junction bases not matched to a gene: 11. The CDR3 covers 16 residues. The chain's CDR3 is CASSLLASGIVREQYF. The CDR3 DNA is TGTGCCAGCAGCTTACTGGCTAGCGGGATAGTTCGCGAGCAGTACTTC.

About this clonotype itself: The junction departs from germline at one end; a sequencing error may be responsible. V usage is TRBV3-1 and J usage is TRBJ2-1; tentative D call: TRBD1 (6 bases). CDR3 length: 15 amino acids. Germline CDR1 LGHDT, CDR2 YNNKEL (reference sequence). CDR3 coding DNA: TGTGCCAGCAGCCCAGCCCAGGGGCCGAACAATGAGCAGGTCTTC. Protein sequence: CASSPAQGPNNEQVF.

This clonotype was seen a handful of times. The chain combines TRBV7-2 with TRBJ2-7; a weak D match, TRBD2 (5 bases). Per germline, CDR1 SGHTA and CDR2 FQGNSA. The ends were cut back, 5 bases at V and 2 bases at J, with 16 bases in the middle. The CDR3 consists of 15 residues. The CDR3 loop is CASSVERRLAYEQYF. CDR3 DNA: TGTGCCAGCAGCGTAGAACGGAGGTTAGCCTACGAGCAGTACTTC.

This clonotype was counted between two and nine times. The chain links TRBV12-3 or TRBV12-4 to TRBJ2-6; D gene unclear. This CDR3 spans 16 amino acids. Trimming pared 1 base from V and 1 base from J, leaving 8 bases between. The CDR3 DNA reads TGTGCCAGCAGTTTAGTAAGGTCGTCTGGGGCCAACGTCCTGACTTTC. Translation gives CASSLVRSSGANVLTF.

This clonotype was picked up a small number of times. This rearrangement joins TRBV20-1 to TRBJ2-5, with TRBD2 identical over 13 bases. Per germline, CDR1 DFQATT and CDR2 SNEGSKA (reference sequence). The CDR3 has 14 residues. J was trimmed by 4 bases and V by 6 bases; bases with no gene match: 5. CDR3 DNA: TGCAGTGCACGACTAGCGGGAGGTCGAGAGACCCAGTACTTC. Its protein is CSARLAGGRETQYF.

This clonotype was found many times. V and J are TRBV12-3 or TRBV12-4 and TRBJ2-3; a possible D gene is TRBD2 (5 bases). V was pared by 5 bases and J by 1 base, with 13 bases between. The CDR3 runs 15 residues. CDR3 bases: TGTGCCAGCAGTCTAAGACTAAGTGGCACAGATACGCAGTATTTT. It is translated as CASSLRLSGTDTQYF.